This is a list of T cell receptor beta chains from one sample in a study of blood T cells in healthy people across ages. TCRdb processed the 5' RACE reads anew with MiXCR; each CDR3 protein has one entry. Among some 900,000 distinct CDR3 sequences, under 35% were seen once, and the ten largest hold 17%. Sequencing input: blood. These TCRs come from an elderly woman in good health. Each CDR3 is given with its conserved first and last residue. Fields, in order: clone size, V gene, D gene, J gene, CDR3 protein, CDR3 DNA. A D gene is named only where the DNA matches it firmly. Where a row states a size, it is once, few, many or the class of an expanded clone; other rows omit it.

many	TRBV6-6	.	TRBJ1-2	CASSLIGDYGYTF	TGTGCCAGCAGTCTTATAGGGGACTATGGCTACACCTTC
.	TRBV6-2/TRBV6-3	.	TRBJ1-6	CAGRTTGRNNSPLHF	TGTGCAGGCAGAACAACGGGACGGAATAATTCACCCCTCCACTTT
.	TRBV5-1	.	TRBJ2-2	CASRSSRHSRVTGELFF	TGCGCCAGCAGGTCCTCGAGGCACAGCAGGGTCACCGGGGAGCTGTTTTTT
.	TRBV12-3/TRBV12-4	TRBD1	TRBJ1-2	CASRRGTGVSGYTF	TGTGCCAGCAGGAGAGGGACAGGGGTGAGTGGCTACACCTTC
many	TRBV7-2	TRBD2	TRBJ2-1	CASSLGLAGAPQFF	TGTGCCAGCAGCTTGGGACTAGCGGGGGCCCCGCAGTTCTTC
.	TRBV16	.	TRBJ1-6	CASSQYYQVNYNSPLHF	TGTGCCAGCAGCCAATATTACCAGGTAAACTATAATTCACCCCTCCACTTT
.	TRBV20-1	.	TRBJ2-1	CSARASGRRNEQFF	TGCAGTGCTAGAGCCAGCGGACGGAGGAATGAGCAGTTCTTC
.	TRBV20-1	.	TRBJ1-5	CSARVGADNNQPQHF	TGCAGTGCTAGAGTCGGGGCAGACAACAATCAGCCCCAGCATTTT
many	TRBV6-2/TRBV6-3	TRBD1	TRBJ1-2	CASSTPGQELYGYTF	TGTGCCAGCAGTACCCCGGGACAGGAGCTCTATGGCTACACCTTC
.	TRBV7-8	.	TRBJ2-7	CASSPFPHGLDEQYF	TGTGCCAGCAGCCCATTCCCGCACGGGCTCGACGAGCAGTACTTC
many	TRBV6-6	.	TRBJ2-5	CASSQGGQTKETQYF	TGTGCCAGCAGCCAGGGCGGACAAACAAAAGAGACCCAGTACTTC
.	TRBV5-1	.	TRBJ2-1	CASSTDNRSYNEQFF	TGCGCCAGCAGCACAGACAATCGCTCCTACAATGAGCAGTTCTTC
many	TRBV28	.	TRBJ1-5	CASSLGGVNQPQHF	TGTGCCAGCAGTTTAGGTGGCGTGAATCAGCCCCAGCATTTT
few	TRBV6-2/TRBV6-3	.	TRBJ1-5	CASNAFFNQPQHF	TGTGCCAGCAATGCCTTCTTCAATCAGCCCCAGCATTTT
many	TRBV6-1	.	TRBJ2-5	CASSEAVSWIGETQYF	TGTGCCAGCAGTGAAGCAGTCAGCTGGATAGGAGAGACCCAGTACTTC
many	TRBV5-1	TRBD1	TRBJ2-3	CASSRDRAGTDTQYF	TGCGCCAGCAGCAGGGACAGGGCGGGCACAGATACGCAGTATTTT
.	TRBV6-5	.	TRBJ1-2	CASSDSARGNYDYTF	TGTGCCAGCAGTGACTCGGCCAGGGGTAACTATGACTACACCTTC
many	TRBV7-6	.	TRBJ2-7	CASSLGQAGSYEQYF	TGTGCCAGCAGCTTAGGGCAGGCAGGCTCCTACGAGCAGTACTTC
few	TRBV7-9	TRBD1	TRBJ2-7	CASSPDRGPPRLYNEQYF	TGTGCCAGCAGCCCCGACAGGGGCCCCCCTAGACTCTACAATGAGCAGTACTTC
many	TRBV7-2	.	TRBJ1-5	CASSIQGVQPQHF	TGTGCCAGCAGCATACAGGGAGTTCAGCCCCAGCATTTT
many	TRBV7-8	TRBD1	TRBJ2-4	CASSPGTVKNIQYF	TGTGCCAGCAGCCCGGGGACAGTCAAAAACATTCAGTACTTC
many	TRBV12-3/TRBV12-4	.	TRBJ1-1	CASSLERGQAFF	TGTGCCAGCAGTTTAGAGAGGGGCCAAGCTTTCTTT
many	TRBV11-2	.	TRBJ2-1	CASSFAPGNEQFF	TGTGCCAGCAGCTTCGCCCCGGGGAATGAGCAGTTCTTC
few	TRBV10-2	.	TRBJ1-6	CAVRDGSSPLHF	TGCGCAGTTAGGGACGGATCCTCACCCCTCCACTTT
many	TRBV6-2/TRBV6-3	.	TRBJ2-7	CASSYGGLTVGTYEQYF	TGTGCCAGCAGTTATGGGGGATTGACAGTGGGGACCTACGAGCAGTACTTC
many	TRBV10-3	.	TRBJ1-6	CAISMQQGSNSPLHF	TGTGCCATCAGTATGCAACAGGGTAGTAATTCACCCCTCCACTTT
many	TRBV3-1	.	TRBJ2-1	CASSQGGSGSYNEQFF	TGTGCCAGCAGCCAAGGGGGGAGCGGCAGCTACAATGAGCAGTTCTTC
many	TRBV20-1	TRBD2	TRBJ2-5	CSARLAGGDQETQYF	TGCAGTGCTAGACTAGCGGGGGGTGATCAAGAGACCCAGTACTTC
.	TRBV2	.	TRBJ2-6	CASSSTTAALSGANVLTF	TGTGCCAGCAGTTCTACGACAGCGGCCCTCTCTGGGGCCAACGTCCTGACTTTC
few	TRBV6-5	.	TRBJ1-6	CASSYHGRRNSPLHF	TGTGCCAGCAGTTACCATGGTCGGAGGAATTCACCCCTCCACTTT
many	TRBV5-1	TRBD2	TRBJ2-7	CASSPSGTYEQYF	TGCGCCAGCAGCCCTAGCGGTACCTACGAGCAGTACTTC
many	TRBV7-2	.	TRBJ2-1	CASSLQGGSLNEQFF	TGTGCCAGCAGCTTACAGGGAGGCAGCTTGAATGAGCAGTTCTTC
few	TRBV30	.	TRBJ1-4	CAWSSNRVELFF	TGTGCCTGGAGTTCCAACAGGGTTGAACTGTTTTTT
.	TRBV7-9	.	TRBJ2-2	CASSLAGTIDTGELFF	TGTGCCAGCAGCTTAGCAGGGACGATTGACACCGGGGAGCTGTTTTTT
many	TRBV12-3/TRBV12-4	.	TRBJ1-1	CASEVGNMNTEAFF	TGTGCCAGCGAGGTAGGGAACATGAACACTGAAGCTTTCTTT
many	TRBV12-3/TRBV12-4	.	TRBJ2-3	CASSLARRSDTQYF	TGTGCCAGCAGTTTAGCGCGGCGGTCAGATACGCAGTATTTT
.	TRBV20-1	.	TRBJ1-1	CSARAKPGMNTEAFF	TGCAGTGCTAGAGCGAAGCCAGGGATGAACACTGAAGCTTTCTTT
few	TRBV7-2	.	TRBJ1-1	CASSAMAGTEAFF	TGTGCCAGCAGCGCGATGGCGGGAACTGAAGCTTTCTTT
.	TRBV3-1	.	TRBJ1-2	CASSQEWDLGYGYTF	TGTGCCAGCAGCCAAGAGTGGGATTTGGGCTATGGCTACACCTTC
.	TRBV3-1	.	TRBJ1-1	CASSRSDIRTTNTEAFF	TGTGCCAGCAGCCGAAGCGATATCCGGACCACGAACACTGAAGCTTTCTTT
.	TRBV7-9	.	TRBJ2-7	CASSVPGTIEQYF	TGTGCCAGCAGCGTCCCCGGGACAATAGAGCAGTACTTC
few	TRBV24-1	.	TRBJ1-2	CATSDSGLGANYGYTF	TGTGCCACCAGTGATTCAGGGCTGGGTGCAAACTATGGCTACACCTTC
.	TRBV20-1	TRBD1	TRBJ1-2	CSARAGTDGDGYTF	TGCAGTGCTAGGGCCGGGACAGATGGGGATGGCTACACCTTC
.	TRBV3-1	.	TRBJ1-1	CASSQGGGTEAFF	TGTGCCAGCAGCCAAGGGGGGGGCACTGAAGCTTTCTTT
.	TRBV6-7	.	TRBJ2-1	CAGRMNEQFF	TGTGCCGGAAGGATGAATGAGCAGTTCTTC
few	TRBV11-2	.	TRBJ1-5	CASSRFYNQPQHF	TGTGCCAGCAGCCGCTTCTACAATCAGCCCCAGCATTTT